This T cell receptor (beta chain) was documented in a study of T-cell memory formation after mild COVID-19. Study summary: Clusters of TCRs were largely donor specific.

This clonotype has only a few counts. 5'RACE with constant-segment primers yielded barcoded, UMI-tagged TCR alpha and TCR beta cDNA libraries. Each CDR3 protein gets one entry after TCRdb re-called the 5' RACE reads with MiXCR. The sample holds approximately 190,000 distinct CDR3 sequences; about 18% are singletons and the top ten take 2.4%. Germline V gene sequence: CDR1 MNHNY, CDR2 SVGAGI (reference sequence). The CDR3 is made up of 14 amino acids. The V segment lost 7 bases and the J segment 8 bases; nucleotides outside the gene matches: 8. This chain uses TRBV6-6 with TRBJ2-3, with 11 bases identical to TRBD2. This clonotype was obtained from an adult woman who had mild COVID-19 (a few samples of this study predate the infection). Cell type and time point are not known. Material for sequencing was PBMCs or a T cell subset sorted from them (not recorded which). CDR3 residues: CASMALAGGPTQYF. Here the CDR3 DNA reads TGTGCCAGCATGGCGCTAGCGGGAGGACCTACGCAGTATTTT.